This passage covers 27 T cell receptor beta chains from one sample sequenced in a study of blood T cell repertoires in COVID-19. Generated by immunoSEQ multiplex PCR, the TCRdb table keeps only in-frame clones and is missing some. The table shows some 170,000 clones, with about 85% occurring only once. The material sequenced was peripheral blood. Receptors originate from a man in his forties with acute or convalescent COVID-19.

The chain combines TRBV5-4 with TRBJ2-3; TRBD2 agrees at 9 bases. The trim removed 4 bases at V and 5 bases at J, leaving 11 bases unmatched. This CDR3 has 16 residues. The germline V gene encodes CDR1 SGHNT and CDR2 YYREEE (reference sequence). CDR3 sequence reads: CASSDRLAVDVDTQYF. CDR3 bases: TGTGCCAGCAGCGATAGACTAGCGGTCGATGTAGATACGCAGTATTTT.

The gene calls are TRBV3-1 (or the pseudogene TRBV3-2) and TRBJ2-5, with a weak D call TRBD2 (6 bases). Trimming took 1 base from V and 2 from J, leaving 11 bases between them. This CDR3 has 15 amino acids. The germline gives CDR1 LGHDT, CDR2 YNNKEL (reference sequence). CDR3 DNA: TGTGCCAGCAGCCAAGGAGGAGGGGTTCAAGAGACCCAGTACTTC. Its translation is CASSQGGGVQETQYF.

This clone was seen a handful of times. The genes are TRBV2 and TRBJ1-5, with D uncertain. CDR1 SNHLY and CDR2 FYNNEI come from the germline V gene. Trimming took 7 bases from V and 5 from J, leaving 12 bases between them. The CDR3 sequence is 13 residues long. Here the CDR3 DNA reads TGTGCCAGCATGAGGGCAGCCGATCAGCCCCAGCATTTT. Residues: CASMRAADQPQHF. Drawing the rest from reference TRBV2 and TRBJ1-5, the complete variable domain is EPEVTQTPSHQVTQMGQEVILRCVPISNHLYFYWYRQILGQKVEFLVSFYNNEISEKSEIFDDQFSVERPDGSNFTLKIRSTKLEDSAMYFCASMRAADQPQHFGDGTRLSIL.

The chain has TRBV2 and TRBJ2-1; 9 bases map to TRBD1. In germline, CDR1 is SNHLY, CDR2 FYNNEI. The CDR3 spans 15 residues. V lost 11 bases and J lost 4; bases outside the gene matches: 12. CDR3 bases: TGTGCCGTCGTGGGGGGGACAGGGAGGTACAATGAGCAGTTCTTC. It is translated as CAVVGGTGRYNEQFF.

This clone was seen a single time. The V call is TRBV10-1, the J call TRBJ1-1; tentatively, D is TRBD1 (6 bases). The ends were cut back, 3 bases at V and 0 bases at J, with 11 bases in the middle. CDR3 length: 15 amino acids. Germline values: CDR1 WNHNN, CDR2 SYGVQD (reference sequence). The CDR3 DNA follows: TGCGCCAGCAGTGAAGACGGACAGTTGAACACTGAAGCTTTCTTT. Translation: CASSEDGQLNTEAFF.

The rearrangement links TRBV5-4 to TRBJ1-1; a weak D match, TRBD1 (6 bases). The V and J ends lost 0 bases and 3 bases respectively, with 15 bases between them. There are 16 residues in the CDR3. CDR1 and CDR2 from the germline V gene are SGHNT and YYREEE (reference sequence). The CDR3 DNA is TGTGCCAGCAGCTTGGATGGCAGGGGATCGGACACTGAAGCTTTCTTT. Its translation is CASSLDGRGSDTEAFF.

This clone was recorded a few times. The J gene is TRBJ2-3, the V gene TRBV24-1, with unresolved D. V was cut by 3 bases and J by 0 bases, with 9 bases left in between. In germline, CDR1 is KGHDR, CDR2 SFDVKD. The CDR3 runs 15 residues. The CDR3 region is CATSDTSSSTDTQYF. Written as DNA, the CDR3 is TGTGCCACCAGTGATACATCTTCTAGCACAGATACGCAGTATTTT.

CDR3 region: CASSRQGRDSPLHF. Written as DNA, the CDR3 is TGTGCCAGCAGTCGGCAGGGGCGGGATTCACCCCTCCACTTT. The chain is built from TRBV6-5 and TRBJ1-6; tentatively, D is TRBD1 (6 bases). The V and J ends lost 5 bases and 8 bases respectively, with 13 bases between them. CDR1 and CDR2 (germline): MNHEY, SVGAGI. CDR3 length equals 14 residues.

This chain connects TRBV5-1 to TRBJ1-1; possibly TRBD1 for D (6 bases). This CDR3 spans 15 amino acids. V shed 4 bases and J shed 3 bases, with 16 bases lying between them. Germline loops: CDR1 SGHRS, CDR2 YFSETQ. CDR3: CASSRAPDRYTEAFF. The CDR3 DNA sequence: TGCGCCAGCAGCCGGGCCCCCGACAGGTACACTGAAGCTTTCTTT. Variable domain in full (rest from reference TRBV5-1 and TRBJ1-1): KAGVTQTPRYLIKTRGQQVTLSCSPISGHRSVSWYQQTPGQGLQFLFEYFSETQRNKGNFPGRFSGRQFSNSRSEMNVSTLELGDSALYLCASSRAPDRYTEAFFGQGTRLTVV.

The V and J genes are TRBV27 and TRBJ1-1, with a tentative D call TRBD1 (6 bases). CDR1 and CDR2 from the germline V gene are MNHEY and SMNVEV (reference sequence). The V and J ends lost 0 bases and 1 base respectively, with 9 bases between them. The CDR3 loop spans 15 amino acids. In nucleotides, the CDR3 is TGTGCCAGCAGTTTATCCAGGGGTCGGAACACTGAAGCTTTCTTT. Residues: CASSLSRGRNTEAFF.

About this clone itself: Other DNA sequences in the same sample also yield this CDR3. The chain joins TRBV7-9 to TRBJ1-1; no reliable D call. Germline V gives CDR1 SEHNR, CDR2 FQNEAQ (reference sequence). CDR3 size: 12 residues. V was clipped by 2 bases and J by 5 bases, with 6 bases between them. CDR3 sequence: CASSLTGTEAFF. The DNA for the CDR3 is TGTGCCAGCAGCTTAACTGGTACTGAAGCTTTCTTT.

The DNA for the CDR3 is TGTGCCAGCAGCCGCGGGGGGCCCACCGGGGAGCTGTTTTTT. Translating gives CASSRGGPTGELFF. This chain links TRBV28 with TRBJ2-2, with TRBD2 matching over 8 bases. J gave up 4 bases and V 6 bases, and 4 bases lay outside the gene matches. The CDR3 is made up of 14 amino acids. Per germline, CDR1 MDHEN and CDR2 SYDVKM.

This clone was detected once. The chain employs TRBV7-3 and TRBJ2-2, with D tentatively TRBD1 (6 bases). The CDR3 consists of 14 residues. Trimming pared 9 bases from V and 0 bases from J, leaving 11 bases between. Germline CDR1 reads SGHTA; CDR2 reads FQGTGA. In nucleotides, the CDR3 is TGTGCCAGTAGAAAGGGGGCGAACACCGGGGAGCTGTTTTTT. Its protein product is CASRKGANTGELFF.

The J gene is TRBJ2-2, the V gene TRBV25-1, with TRBD1 matching 9 bases. J gave up 7 bases and V 5 bases, and 8 bases lay outside the gene matches. The CDR3 has 15 amino acids. Per germline, CDR1 MGHDK and CDR2 SYGVNS. The CDR3 spells CASSHIQGAVGELFF. The DNA for the CDR3 is TGTGCCAGCAGTCACATACAGGGGGCCGTCGGGGAGCTGTTTTTT. The variable domain in full, completed from reference TRBV25-1 and TRBJ2-2, reads EADIYQTPRYLVIGTGKKITLECSQTMGHDKMYWYQQDPGMELHLIHYSYGVNSTEKGDLSSESTVSRIRTEHFPLTLESARPSHTSQYLCASSHIQGAVGELFFGEGSRLTVL.

This chain connects TRBV6-1 to TRBJ1-6; TRBD1 matches at 7 bases. Germline lookup yields CDR1 MNHNS and CDR2 SASEGT. This CDR3 is 17 amino acids long. Trimming at V came to 4 bases and at J to 7 bases, leaving 13 bases not matched to a gene. The CDR3 protein is CASSGYIGTDYNSPLHF. CDR3 coding DNA: TGTGCCAGCAGTGGGTACATTGGGACAGACTACAATTCACCCCTCCACTTT.

The chain joins TRBV7-8 to TRBJ2-7; weak D call: TRBD2 (6 bases). Germline V gives CDR1 SGHVS, CDR2 FQNEAQ. The CDR3 has 16 amino acids. Trimming pared 1 base from V and 2 bases from J, leaving 15 bases between. The CDR3, as DNA: TGTGCCAGCAGCTTAGGCGGGGTGGGACCGACCTACGAGCAGTACTTC. This codes for CASSLGGVGPTYEQYF.

The chain recombines TRBV12-2 with TRBJ1-1; the table gives TRBD1 as D, unverified against the DNA. TRBV12-2 is a documented pseudogene. This CDR3 has 15 residues. This chain's CDR3 is CASRLARRLNTEAFF. CDR3 coding DNA: TGTGCAAGTCGCTTAGCCCGCAGGTTGAACACTGAAGCTTTCTTT.

V gene TRBV5-1 combines with J gene TRBJ2-5, with D perhaps TRBD2 (5 bases). CDR1 and CDR2 from the germline V gene are SGHRS and YFSETQ. V was cut by 0 bases and J by 4 bases, with 13 bases left in between. The CDR3 has 15 residues. The CDR3 region is CASSLGRRGGETQYF. The CDR3 DNA follows: TGCGCCAGCAGCTTGGGGCGACGGGGTGGAGAGACCCAGTACTTC.

The chain links TRBV5-4 to TRBJ2-2; 7 bases match TRBD1. V dropped 4 bases and J dropped 0; count of bases not matched to a gene: 6. From germline, CDR1 is SGHNT and CDR2 YYREEE (reference sequence). The CDR3 loop spans 16 amino acids. The CDR3 here is CASSPNRGSNTGELFF. The CDR3, as DNA: TGTGCCAGCAGCCCGAACAGGGGATCGAACACCGGGGAGCTGTTTTTT.

The chain uses TRBV6-2 or TRBV6-3 and TRBJ2-1, with D perhaps matching TRBD2 (7 bases). The CDR3 length is 18 residues. Trimming left V 5 bases short and J 7 bases short, with 27 bases between. Germline CDR1 is MNHEY and CDR2 is SVGEGT. CDR3 in amino acids: CASSIQGQGRVRRNEQFF. The CDR3 DNA is TGTGCCAGCAGTATACAGGGTCAAGGGAGGGTGCGTAGGAATGAGCAGTTCTTC.

This sequence joins TRBV6-6 and TRBJ1-1; no clear D. This CDR3 comprises 13 residues. Trimming took off 6 bases at V and 5 bases at J, with 13 bases between the two ends. Per the germline V gene, CDR1 is MNHNY and CDR2 is SVGAGI (reference sequence). The DNA of the CDR3 is TGTGCCAGCAGCCGGGCCCCGGGGACTGAAGCTTTCTTT. Translation gives CASSRAPGTEAFF.

V is TRBV10-3 and J is TRBJ1-1; 10 nucleotides line up with TRBD1. CDR3 length equals 16 residues. The germline gives CDR1 ENHRY, CDR2 SYGVKD. J lost 2 bases, V lost 7 bases, and 10 bases had no gene match. This CDR3 reads CAITNGRDRGNTEAFF. The DNA for the CDR3 is TGTGCCATCACGAACGGCCGGGACAGGGGAAACACTGAAGCTTTCTTT.

This clone was detected only a few times. This rearrangement joins TRBV30 to TRBJ1-2; 8 bases map to TRBD1. CDR3 length: 14 amino acids. V dropped 8 bases and J dropped 5; count of bases not matched to a gene: 13. Germline V gene data show CDR1 as GTSNPN and CDR2 as SVGIG (reference sequence). Here the CDR3 DNA reads TGTGCCACACAGGGGGGGGGCCCAATGTATGGCTACACCTTC. Its translation is CATQGGGPMYGYTF.

The chain recombines TRBV9 with TRBJ2-2; D remains ambiguous. Per the germline V gene, CDR1 is SGDLS and CDR2 is YYNGEE. There are 16 residues in the CDR3. The V end lost 4 bases, the J end lost 0 bases, and 13 bases lay between the germline ends. As DNA, the CDR3 is TGTGCCAGCAGCCTTACGGTGTTCCCGAACACCGGGGAGCTGTTTTTT. It is translated as CASSLTVFPNTGELFF. The entire variable domain, with the rest obtained from reference TRBV9 and TRBJ2-2, is as follows: DSGVTQTPKHLITATGQRVTLRCSPRSGDLSVYWYQQSLDQGLQFLIQYYNGEERAKGNILERFSAQQFPDLHSELNLSSLELGDSALYFCASSLTVFPNTGELFFGEGSRLTVL.

This clone was recorded once. This chain links TRBV28 with TRBJ1-6; 8 bases map to TRBD1. This CDR3 comprises 14 residues. From germline, CDR1 is MDHEN and CDR2 SYDVKM. Trimming took 5 bases from V and 8 from J; bases not matched to a gene: 5. This CDR3 is CASSPRQGHSPLHF. The CDR3 DNA reads as TGTGCCAGCAGTCCCAGACAGGGGCATTCACCCCTCCACTTT.

This chain joins TRBV5-1 and TRBJ1-3; TRBD1 is a possible D gene (5 bases). The V gene's germline CDR1 is SGHRS and CDR2 YFSETQ. The CDR3 spans 14 residues. With 0 bases removed from V and 4 bases from J, the gap between germline ends came to 8 bases. CDR3 loop: CASSLVGVGNTIYF. DNA of the CDR3: TGCGCCAGCAGCTTGGTAGGGGTCGGAAACACCATATATTTT.

This clone came up a few times. One end of the junction varies from germline; a read error may be responsible. V usage is TRBV28 and J usage is TRBJ1-2; a weak D match, TRBD1 (6 bases). CDR1 is MDHEN and CDR2 is SYDVKM in the germline V gene. The CDR3 extends over 12 amino acids. CDR3 loop: CASSFEDSTFYF. The CDR3, as DNA: TGTGCCAGCAGTTTTGAGGACAGTACCTTTTACTTC.